The entry that follows covers one T cell receptor (beta chain) sequence. The entry originates in a study of blood T cell repertoires in COVID-19. Study at large: COVID-19 samples from acute and convalescent phases originated in the United States, Italy and Spain. The analysed material was cDNA or gDNA that came from T cells, B-cell-depleted T cells, or PBMCs.

In the original processing: Reference gene primer amplification yielded estimated nucleated cell counts. The method was immunoSEQ multiplex PCR; TCRdb's version includes in-frame clones alone and lacks a portion of them. The V and J calls and the clone size are those of that table, but D and trimming were determined from the DNA. Of approximately 220,000 clones in the sample, about 80% were seen once. The CDR3 is 13 amino acids. Germline loops: CDR1 GTSNPN, CDR2 SVGIG (reference sequence). Trimming cost V 3 bases and J 2 bases; bases outside gene matches: 3. Sequences were obtained from peripheral blood. The clonotype was recovered from a woman aged 60 to 75 with acute or convalescent COVID-19. The chain links TRBV30 to TRBJ2-7; TRBD1 matches at 8 bases. In DNA, the CDR3 is TGTGCCTGGAGGGACAGGGCCCCCTACGAGCAGTACTTC. This encodes CAWRDRAPYEQYF.